This TCR beta chain came from a study of T-cell memory formation after mild COVID-19. Study-wide context: Largely donor-specific TCR clusters were found.

TCRdb itself ran the 5' RACE reads through MiXCR, one entry per CDR3 protein. The table records roughly 380,000 distinct CDR3 sequences, 25% to 30% of them present only once. This clonotype originated in an adult woman who had mild COVID-19 (a few samples of this study predate the infection). Cell type and time point are not known. Sample: PBMCs or a T cell subset sorted from them (not recorded which).

The CDR3 DNA follows: TGCAGTGCGGCGACAGTGGGAAGCAATCAGCCCCAGCATTTT. It is translated as CSAATVGSNQPQHF. This chain uses TRBV20-1 with TRBJ1-5, with D possibly being TRBD1 (5 bases). V lost 6 bases and J 1 base, leaving 13 bases between the germline ends. Germline loops: CDR1 DFQATT, CDR2 SNEGSKA (reference sequence). CDR3 length: 14 amino acids.